This paragraph reports one TCR beta chain. Donors were systemically healthy Caucasian individuals from Russia aged roughly 6 to 100 years. CDR3 length: 14 residues. CDR1 is SQVTM and CDR2 is ANQGSEA in the germline V gene. Trimming cost V 3 bases and J 3 bases, with 12 bases left between them. Alongside a J-beta primer mix, a sample-barcoded 5' primer served in a second PCR lasting about 7 to 11 cycles. TCRdb re-derived calls from the 5' RACE reads in MiXCR, one entry per CDR3 protein. Found here are approximately 1.5 million distinct CDR3 sequences, approximately 43% of them singletons; the top ten hold approximately 4.1%. The record originates from a study of blood T cells in healthy people across ages.

The clonotype originates from a woman aged 18 to 35 in good health. Source material: blood. V gene TRBV29-1 combines with J gene TRBJ2-1, with a tentative D call TRBD2 (6 bases). The chain's CDR3 is CSVEASEYYNEQFF. As DNA, the CDR3 is TGCAGCGTTGAGGCTAGCGAGTACTACAATGAGCAGTTCTTC.